A selection of T cell receptor beta chains follows, all from one sample in a study of T cells after yellow fever vaccination. TCRdb independently ran MiXCR on the 5' RACE reads; one entry per CDR3 protein. The sample consists of hundreds of thousands of distinct CDR3 sequences, 10% to 15% of them appearing once. This sample comprised PBMCs, obtained on the day of the yellow fever booster vaccination. The receptors come from a man aged 25 to 45 who received the YFV17D yellow fever vaccine. Each CDR3 is given with its conserved first and last residue. D genes are given only for firm matches. The size field is filled for only some rows; it gives once, few, many or a size class.

len	d_gene	v_gene	j_gene	abundance	CDR3aa	CDR3nt
15	-	TRBV12-3/TRBV12-4	TRBJ2-7	few	CASSFPRVEGSEQYF	TGTGCCAGCAGTTTCCCCCGTGTCGAGGGTTCCGAGCAGTACTTC
13	-	TRBV18	TRBJ2-1	few	CASSPPMGLEQFF	TGTGCCAGCTCACCACCGATGGGGCTAGAGCAGTTCTTC
15	-	TRBV12-3/TRBV12-4	TRBJ2-1	few	CASSPVGGLGNEQFF	TGTGCCAGCAGCCCAGTTGGAGGGCTAGGTAATGAGCAGTTCTTC
14	-	TRBV5-4	TRBJ2-1	-	CASSSQRRGDEQFF	TGTGCCAGCAGCAGCCAGCGGAGGGGAGATGAGCAGTTCTTC
15	TRBD2	TRBV28	TRBJ2-1	-	CASSWPGGRGGEQFF	TGTGCCAGCAGTTGGCCCGGCGGGAGGGGAGGGGAGCAGTTCTTC
15	-	TRBV6-1	TRBJ1-4	-	CASTSKGLTNEKLFF	TGTGCCAGCACCTCAAAAGGCTTAACTAATGAAAAACTGTTTTTT
15	-	TRBV7-2	TRBJ2-7	-	CASSLTSDRLYEQYF	TGTGCCAGCAGCTTAACGTCGGACAGACTGTACGAGCAGTACTTC
15	TRBD1	TRBV7-9	TRBJ2-7	few	CASSSEDRSSYEQYF	TGTGCCAGCAGCTCCGAGGACAGGAGCTCCTACGAGCAGTACTTC
14	-	TRBV7-8	TRBJ2-7	few	CASSQRPVHYEQYF	TGTGCCAGCAGCCAACGACCGGTCCACTACGAGCAGTACTTC
14	-	TRBV6-2/TRBV6-3	TRBJ2-3	few	CASRRGGLADTQYF	TGTGCCAGCAGACGAGGGGGGTTGGCAGATACGCAGTATTTT
13	-	TRBV10-3	TRBJ2-7	few	CAISESEGSEQYF	TGTGCCATCAGTGAAAGCGAGGGCAGCGAGCAGTACTTC
15	TRBD2	TRBV5-1	TRBJ2-7	-	CASSLTRDYHYEQYF	TGCGCCAGCAGCTTAACCCGGGACTACCACTACGAGCAGTACTTC
16	-	TRBV5-8	TRBJ2-3	-	CASSAPGTTSTDTQYF	TGTGCCAGCAGCGCACCCGGGACGACTAGCACAGATACGCAGTATTTT
14	-	TRBV10-2	TRBJ2-5	-	CASSVGGWRETQYF	TGCGCCAGCAGTGTGGGGGGATGGAGAGAGACCCAGTACTTC
11	TRBD1	TRBV29-1	TRBJ2-5	few	CSDRQGETQYF	TGCAGCGACCGACAGGGTGAGACCCAGTACTTC
13	-	TRBV20-1	TRBJ1-5	few	CSARQGRTQPQHF	TGCAGTGCGCGGCAGGGAAGGACTCAGCCCCAGCATTTT
12	-	TRBV10-3	TRBJ2-3	few	CAISENTDTQYF	TGTGCCATCAGTGAGAACACAGATACGCAGTATTTT
15	-	TRBV7-9	TRBJ2-2	few	CASSLTSLNTGELFF	TGTGCCAGCAGCTTAACTAGCCTTAACACCGGGGAGCTGTTTTTT
14	-	TRBV5-5	TRBJ2-7	few	CASSLEGSVHEQYF	TGTGCCAGCAGCTTGGAGGGGTCCGTCCACGAGCAGTACTTC
15	-	TRBV15	TRBJ2-7	few	CATSRVGGGSYEQYF	TGTGCCACCAGCAGAGTAGGGGGAGGGTCCTACGAGCAGTACTTC
15	TRBD1	TRBV29-1	TRBJ2-1	-	CSVALTGYVNNEQFF	TGCAGCGTCGCCCTGACAGGGTATGTCAACAATGAGCAGTTCTTC
12	TRBD1	TRBV20-1	TRBJ1-2	-	CSATRGQGGYTF	TGCAGTGCCACAAGGGGACAGGGGGGCTACACCTTC
15	-	TRBV20-1	TRBJ1-3	-	CSARDTQLSGNTIYF	TGCAGTGCTAGAGATACACAGTTATCTGGAAACACCATATATTTT
15	TRBD2	TRBV27	TRBJ2-2	-	CASKLAGVGNGELFF	TGTGCCAGCAAACTAGCGGGAGTTGGTAACGGGGAGCTGTTTTTT
14	TRBD2	TRBV5-6	TRBJ2-7	-	CASTLGGDPYEQYF	TGTGCCAGCACCCTTGGGGGGGACCCATACGAGCAGTACTTC
17	TRBD1	TRBV15	TRBJ1-4	few	CATSRPDRGALNEKLFF	TGTGCCACCAGCAGACCGGACAGGGGCGCACTTAATGAAAAACTGTTTTTT
15	TRBD2	TRBV7-2	TRBJ2-7	-	CASSQFSGRAYEQYF	TGTGCCAGCAGCCAATTTAGCGGGAGGGCCTACGAGCAGTACTTC
13	TRBD1	TRBV5-4	TRBJ2-7	-	CASSRGQTDEQYF	TGTGCCAGCAGCCGGGGACAGACCGACGAGCAGTACTTC
11	-	TRBV5-1	TRBJ1-1	many	CASSPGLEAFF	TGCGCCAGCAGCCCGGGGCTCGAAGCTTTCTTT